The entry below gives a single T cell receptor beta chain sequence along with its context. These data originate in a study of cytomegalovirus exposure and HLA in healthy donors. PCR used 60 Vbeta primers and 13 Jbeta primers. Using immunoSEQ multiplex PCR, the repertoire was profiled, and TCRdb retains in-frame clones only, with some absent. The table has just over 200,000 clones, about 70% seen once; the top ten hold 2.5% to 3%. Trimming cost V 4 bases and J 2 bases, with 12 bases left between them. Germline CDR1 is SGHTA and CDR2 is FQGNSA. This CDR3 region has 14 residues. The sequenced sample consisted of PBMCs. The chain couples TRBV7-2 to TRBJ2-7; TRBD1 might be the D (5 bases). This clonotype originated in a man between 40 and 49 years old in good health and CMV-seropositive. Here the CDR3 DNA reads TGTGCCAGCAGCTCTCAGGGCAGGGCCTACGAGCAGTACTTC. Translated: CASSSQGRAYEQYF.